The rows below give T cell receptor beta chains drawn from one sample of a study of blood T cell repertoires in COVID-19. TCRdb's copy holds only in-frame clones and misses some; the assay was immunoSEQ multiplex PCR. The sample includes about 73,000 clones, around four fifths of them seen just once. Sequencing input: peripheral blood. Receptor source: a man aged 80 or over with active or convalescent COVID-19. Both conserved end residues are part of each CDR3. The order of the fields is D gene, J gene, V gene, clone size, CDR3 protein, CDR3 DNA. A D gene is named only where the DNA matches it firmly. Some rows mark clone size as missing; the rest say once, few, many or name a class of expanded clone.

D: .
J: TRBJ2-1
V: TRBV6-5
size: .
CDR3: CASRLTRGNEQFF
DNA: TGTGCCAGCAGATTGACTAGAGGCAATGAGCAGTTCTTC

D: .
J: TRBJ2-7
V: TRBV7-6
size: .
CDR3: CASSLGTNSYEQYF
DNA: TGTGCCAGCAGCTTAGGGACAAACTCCTACGAGCAGTACTTC

D: .
J: TRBJ1-3
V: TRBV2
size: once
CDR3: CASSESTPSGNTIYF
DNA: TGTGCCAGCAGTGAAAGTACACCCTCTGGAAACACCATATATTTT

D: TRBD1
J: TRBJ1-5
V: TRBV7-2
size: .
CDR3: CASSVDRGNQPQHF
DNA: TGTGCCAGCAGCGTGGACAGGGGGAATCAGCCCCAGCATTTT

D: .
J: TRBJ2-2
V: TRBV6-4
size: .
CDR3: CASSVIPNTGELFF
DNA: TGTGCCAGCAGTGTAATCCCGAACACCGGGGAGCTGTTTTTT

D: TRBD1
J: TRBJ2-5
V: TRBV7-7
size: .
CDR3: CASSLPPGQGPSTQYF
DNA: TGTGCCAGCAGCCTCCCCCCGGGACAGGGACCTTCGACCCAGTACTTC

D: .
J: TRBJ2-4
V: TRBV7-9
size: .
CDR3: CASSLLVGSAKNIQYF
DNA: TGTGCCAGCAGCTTACTGGTTGGCTCAGCCAAAAACATTCAGTACTTC

D: .
J: TRBJ1-4
V: TRBV20-1
size: .
CDR3: CSASTPAANEKLFF
DNA: TGCAGTGCTAGTACGCCGGCGGCTAATGAAAAACTGTTTTTT

D: .
J: TRBJ1-2
V: TRBV5-1
size: .
CDR3: CASSQSGEYGYTF
DNA: TGCGCCAGCAGCCAAAGTGGAGAGTATGGCTACACCTTC

D: TRBD2
J: TRBJ2-7
V: TRBV4-2
size: few
CDR3: CASSPRAGENYEQYF
DNA: TGTGCCAGCAGCCCGAGAGCGGGAGAAAACTACGAGCAGTACTTC

D: .
J: TRBJ1-1
V: TRBV5-1
size: .
CDR3: CASKIQGNTEAFF
DNA: TGCGCCAGCAAGATACAGGGGAACACTGAAGCTTTCTTT

D: .
J: TRBJ2-7
V: TRBV6-5
size: .
CDR3: CASSYGRSSYEQYF
DNA: TGTGCCAGCAGTTACGGGAGGAGCTCCTACGAGCAGTACTTC

D: TRBD2
J: TRBJ2-7
V: TRBV27
size: .
CDR3: CASSPLRGRRLAGAYEQYF
DNA: TGTGCCAGCAGTCCCCTCAGGGGAAGGCGTCTAGCGGGAGCCTACGAGCAGTACTTC

D: TRBD2
J: TRBJ2-1
V: TRBV29-1
size: .
CDR3: CSGTSGRAGGSYNEQFF
DNA: TGCAGCGGGACTAGCGGGAGGGCCGGGGGCTCCTACAATGAGCAGTTCTTC

D: TRBD2
J: TRBJ2-3
V: TRBV5-4
size: .
CDR3: CASSSWASGRRTDTQYF
DNA: TGTGCCAGCAGCTCATGGGCTAGCGGGAGACGCACAGATACGCAGTATTTT

D: .
J: TRBJ2-3
V: TRBV7-6
size: .
CDR3: CASSFRGGDTQYF
DNA: TGTGCCAGCAGCTTTAGAGGGGGTGATACGCAGTATTTT

D: .
J: TRBJ1-6
V: TRBV2
size: .
CDR3: CASSPGRSYNSPLHF
DNA: TGTGCCAGCAGCCCAGGGCGCTCCTATAATTCACCCCTCCACTTT

D: TRBD2
J: TRBJ2-4
V: TRBV19
size: .
CDR3: CASRGLAGVRNIQYF
DNA: TGTGCCAGTAGGGGACTAGCGGGAGTAAGGAACATTCAGTACTTC

D: .
J: TRBJ2-1
V: TRBV5-1
size: .
CDR3: CASSRGGSYNEQFF
DNA: TGCGCCAGCAGCAGGGGGGGCTCCTACAATGAGCAGTTCTTC

D: TRBD2
J: TRBJ2-5
V: TRBV9
size: .
CDR3: CASSLGLAEQETQYF
DNA: TGTGCCAGCAGCCTCGGACTAGCGGAACAAGAGACCCAGTACTTC

D: TRBD1
J: TRBJ1-2
V: TRBV5-1
size: .
CDR3: CASSMEGQGFYGYTF
DNA: TGCGCCAGCAGCATGGAGGGACAGGGGTTCTATGGCTACACCTTC

D: TRBD1
J: TRBJ2-2
V: TRBV30
size: few
CDR3: CAWDRQGQGTGELFF
DNA: TGTGCCTGGGACCGACAGGGTCAAGGGACCGGGGAGCTGTTTTTT

D: TRBD1
J: TRBJ1-1
V: TRBV18
size: .
CDR3: CASSKLQGETEAFF
DNA: TGTGCCAGCTCGAAACTACAGGGGGAGACTGAAGCTTTCTTT

D: .
J: TRBJ1-2
V: TRBV12-3/TRBV12-4
size: .
CDR3: CASRKGANYGYTF
DNA: TGTGCCAGCAGAAAGGGAGCTAACTATGGCTACACCTTC

D: TRBD1
J: TRBJ2-7
V: TRBV11-3
size: .
CDR3: CATAAGTGGYEQYF
DNA: TGTGCCACCGCCGCCGGGACAGGGGGCTACGAGCAGTACTTC

D: .
J: TRBJ1-5
V: TRBV19
size: few
CDR3: CASSRRGGFGSNQPQHF
DNA: TGTGCCAGTAGTAGGAGGGGAGGGTTTGGTAGCAATCAGCCCCAGCATTTT

D: .
J: TRBJ1-2
V: TRBV30
size: .
CDR3: CAWSNGGAYGYTF
DNA: TGTGCCTGGAGTAACGGTGGTGCCTATGGCTACACCTTC

D: TRBD1
J: TRBJ2-7
V: TRBV6-6
size: .
CDR3: CASSYGTGNSYEQYF
DNA: TGTGCCAGCAGTTACGGGACAGGGAACTCCTACGAGCAGTACTTC

D: TRBD2
J: TRBJ2-5
V: TRBV11-1
size: .
CDR3: CASSPLLAGPQETQYF
DNA: TGTGCCAGCAGCCCCCTACTAGCGGGGCCCCAAGAGACCCAGTACTTC

D: TRBD1
J: TRBJ2-5
V: TRBV7-9
size: .
CDR3: CASSSGQGRETQYF
DNA: TGTGCCAGCAGCTCCGGACAGGGCCGAGAGACCCAGTACTTC

D: .
J: TRBJ2-7
V: TRBV5-6
size: .
CDR3: CASSWGPNEQYF
DNA: TGTGCCAGCAGCTGGGGGCCAAACGAGCAGTACTTC

D: TRBD2
J: TRBJ2-5
V: TRBV20-1
size: .
CDR3: CSASVPGLAVQETQYF
DNA: TGCAGTGCTAGTGTTCCGGGACTAGCGGTCCAAGAGACCCAGTACTTC

D: .
J: TRBJ2-3
V: TRBV2
size: .
CDR3: CASSSYRERHRGLTDTQYF
DNA: TGTGCCAGCAGTTCTTACCGTGAGAGGCACCGGGGACTGACAGATACGCAGTATTTT

D: .
J: TRBJ1-5
V: TRBV6-1
size: .
CDR3: CASSERLGADVSNQPQHF
DNA: TGTGCCAGCAGTGAAAGGCTGGGGGCAGATGTTAGCAATCAGCCCCAGCATTTT

D: TRBD2
J: TRBJ2-3
V: TRBV3-1/TRBV3-2
size: .
CDR3: CASSQDRTGGQADTQYF
DNA: TGTGCCAGCAGCCAAGACCGGACGGGGGGGCAGGCAGATACGCAGTATTTT

D: .
J: TRBJ2-5
V: TRBV15
size: .
CDR3: CATSSSQKPFQETQYF
DNA: TGTGCCACCAGCTCCTCACAGAAACCTTTCCAAGAGACCCAGTACTTC

D: .
J: TRBJ2-3
V: TRBV7-9
size: .
CDR3: CASSLIGAKDTQYF
DNA: TGTGCCAGCAGCTTAATAGGGGCTAAAGATACGCAGTATTTT

D: TRBD2
J: TRBJ2-1
V: TRBV29-1
size: .
CDR3: CSVVPSGGTRNEQFF
DNA: TGCAGCGTTGTCCCTAGCGGGGGGACTCGCAATGAGCAGTTCTTC

D: .
J: TRBJ2-1
V: TRBV11-3
size: .
CDR3: CASSLVGVYNEQFF
DNA: TGTGCCAGCAGCTTGGTGGGAGTGTACAATGAGCAGTTCTTC

D: TRBD2
J: TRBJ2-1
V: TRBV28
size: .
CDR3: CASPPSGLAVYNEQFF
DNA: TGTGCCAGCCCCCCTTCGGGACTAGCGGTATACAATGAGCAGTTCTTC

D: TRBD1
J: TRBJ2-5
V: TRBV7-9
size: .
CDR3: CASSLPKTGSETQYF
DNA: TGTGCCAGCAGCTTACCGAAGACAGGGAGCGAGACCCAGTACTTC

D: TRBD1
J: TRBJ1-5
V: TRBV19
size: .
CDR3: CASRPDRGRNQPQHF
DNA: TGTGCCAGTAGACCGGACAGGGGGCGTAATCAGCCCCAGCATTTT

D: .
J: TRBJ1-3
V: TRBV20-1
size: .
CDR3: CSASSLSGNTIYF
DNA: TGCAGTGCTAGTTCTCTCTCTGGAAACACCATATATTTT

D: .
J: TRBJ2-5
V: TRBV4-2
size: few
CDR3: CASSQVIGGEETQYF
DNA: TGTGCCAGCAGCCAAGTAATCGGAGGAGAAGAGACCCAGTACTTC

D: TRBD2
J: TRBJ2-2
V: TRBV10-2
size: .
CDR3: CASSGLAGMVGELFF
DNA: TGCGCCAGCAGTGGACTAGCGGGAATGGTCGGGGAGCTGTTTTTT

D: TRBD1
J: TRBJ2-1
V: TRBV18
size: .
CDR3: CASSTDRVGHNEQFF
DNA: TGTGCCAGCTCAACGGACAGGGTCGGTCACAATGAGCAGTTCTTC

D: TRBD1
J: TRBJ2-3
V: TRBV13
size: .
CDR3: CASSLDRGPDTQYF
DNA: TGTGCCAGCAGCTTAGACAGGGGCCCAGATACGCAGTATTTT

D: TRBD2
J: TRBJ2-3
V: TRBV5-1
size: .
CDR3: CASSRGGTRDTRDTQYF
DNA: TGCGCCAGCAGCCGGGGGGGCACCCGGGACACACGAGATACGCAGTATTTT

D: TRBD1
J: TRBJ1-2
V: TRBV6-5
size: .
CDR3: CASSRDREKYGYTF
DNA: TGTGCCAGCAGTAGGGACAGGGAGAAGTATGGCTACACCTTC

D: TRBD1
J: TRBJ1-2
V: TRBV19
size: once
CDR3: CASSSHPGDRSYGYTF
DNA: TGTGCCAGTAGTAGCCACCCCGGGGACAGGAGCTATGGCTACACCTTC

D: .
J: TRBJ2-7
V: TRBV5-6
size: few
CDR3: CASSLGQYEQYF
DNA: TGTGCCAGCAGCTTGGGACAGTACGAGCAGTACTTC

D: .
J: TRBJ2-5
V: TRBV2
size: once
CDR3: CASRTDSQETQYF
DNA: TGTGCCAGCAGGACCGACAGTCAAGAGACCCAGTACTTC

D: TRBD2
J: TRBJ2-1
V: TRBV5-4
size: .
CDR3: CASSLPGQGGTSGRNEQFF
DNA: TGTGCCAGCAGCTTACCTGGACAGGGAGGGACTAGCGGGAGGAATGAGCAGTTCTTC

D: .
J: TRBJ2-1
V: TRBV19
size: .
CDR3: CASSMSHNLQGNEQFF
DNA: TGTGCCAGTAGTATGAGTCACAACCTTCAGGGGAATGAGCAGTTCTTC